These 28 T cell receptor beta chains were all obtained from the same sample, sequenced in a study of CD8+ T cells in alopecia areata. Extracted RNA was reverse transcribed into cDNA, the sequencing template. Assay: immunoSEQ multiplex PCR; the TCRdb copy retains only in-frame clones and omits some. The sample has roughly 230,000 clones, 40% to 45% seen once. As for treatment: oral pan-JAK inhibitor, 5-10 mg twice daily. The sample here was CD4+ T cells sorted from blood, taken at approximately week 37, from a patient treated with tofacitinib. The receptors stem from a human donor with alopecia areata.

This clone appeared a few times. The chain combines TRBV7-2 with TRBJ2-7, with 7 positions matching TRBD1. V trimming: 1 base; J trimming: 3 bases; junction bases outside the gene matches: 3. Germline CDR1 is SGHTA and CDR2 is FQGNSA. The CDR3 loop spans 14 amino acids. As DNA, the CDR3 is TGTGCCAGCAGCTTAGTAGACAGGGTCTACGAGCAGTACTTC. Protein: CASSLVDRVYEQYF. Full variable domain (rest looked up from reference TRBV7-2 and TRBJ2-7): GAGVSQSPSNKVTEKGKDVELRCDPISGHTALYWYRQSLGQGLEFLIYFQGNSAPDKSGLPSDRFSAERTGGSVSTLTIQRTQQEDSAVYLCASSLVDRVYEQYFGPGTRLTVT.

The chain recombines TRBV5-8 with TRBJ2-7; D perhaps matches TRBD1 (5 bases). The CDR3 runs 13 residues. The germline V and J ends were trimmed by 0 bases and 8 bases, with 12 bases remaining between them. Germline lookup yields CDR1 SGHTS and CDR2 YDEGEE. In DNA, the CDR3 is TGTGCCAGCAGCTTGGGCACAGGTTCTAAGCAGTACTTC. This codes for CASSLGTGSKQYF.

The CDR3 DNA sequence: TGCAGCGCCGCCGACCGGGGGGTCAATGAGCAGTTCTTC. Its protein product is CSAADRGVNEQFF. V gene TRBV29-1 combines with J gene TRBJ2-1; 7 bases line up with TRBD2. This CDR3 has 13 residues. Germline V gives CDR1 SQVTM, CDR2 ANQGSEA. V was clipped by 7 bases and J by 6 bases; unmatched bases: 9.

The gene calls are TRBV29-1 and TRBJ2-2; TRBD2 matches at 10 bases. V lost 7 bases, J lost 3 bases, and 5 bases stayed unmatched. Germline assignment: CDR1 SQVTM and CDR2 ANQGSEA. CDR3 length: 14 amino acids. The CDR3: CSASGRADTGELFF. CDR3 in DNA: TGCAGCGCCAGCGGGAGGGCCGACACCGGGGAGCTGTTTTTT.

The chain combines TRBV9 with TRBJ2-6; TRBD1 agrees at 7 bases. V trimming: 3 bases; J trimming: 1 base; junction bases outside the gene matches: 1. Germline-derived CDR1 and CDR2 are SGDLS and YYNGEE. The CDR3 sequence is 15 residues long. In DNA form, the CDR3 reads TGTGCCAGCAGCGCAGGGGGTTCTGGGGCCAACGTCCTGACTTTC. Encoded protein: CASSAGGSGANVLTF.

The chain links TRBV6-6 to TRBJ2-2; D gene uncertain. Germline V gene sequence: CDR1 MNHNY, CDR2 SVGAGI (reference sequence). This CDR3 contains 14 residues. The ends were cut back, 7 bases at V and 0 bases at J, with 9 bases in the middle. CDR3 residues: CASIPSSNTGELFF. The CDR3 DNA reads TGTGCCAGCATCCCGTCGTCGAACACCGGGGAGCTGTTTTTT.

This chain connects TRBV7-8 to TRBJ2-3; D is possibly TRBD2 (6 bases). The germline V gene has CDR1 SGHVS and CDR2 FQNEAQ. V lost 8 bases to trimming and J lost 6 bases, with 18 bases between them. This CDR3 region has 14 residues. Here the CDR3 reads CASGVFGGVDTQYF. The CDR3 DNA follows: TGTGCCAGCGGGGTGTTCGGAGGGGTTGATACGCAGTATTTT.

CDR3 nucleotide sequence: TGTGCCATCAGTGGTACTAGCGGTCAGGCAGATACGCAGTATTTT. Translated: CAISGTSGQADTQYF. This chain uses TRBV10-3 with TRBJ2-3; 8 positions agree with TRBD2. The germline gives CDR1 ENHRY, CDR2 SYGVKD. V shed 4 bases, J shed 4 bases, and the junction held 7 bases outside the gene matches. This CDR3 is 15 amino acids long.

The gene calls are TRBV4-1 and TRBJ2-1; TRBD2 is a possible D gene (6 bases). Trimming took off 0 bases at V and 1 base at J, with 16 bases between the two ends. The length of the CDR3 is 18 residues. Germline CDR1 and CDR2: MGHRA and YSYEKL. In nucleotides, the CDR3 is TGCGCCAGCAGCCAAGAAAAGGACGGGAGAAGGTCCTACAATGAGCAGTTCTTC. Its protein is CASSQEKDGRRSYNEQFF.

The rearrangement uses TRBV4-1 and TRBJ2-5; 8 bases match TRBD1. The ends lost 4 bases at V and 4 bases at J; junction bases unmatched: 5. Germline values: CDR1 MGHRA, CDR2 YSYEKL. There are 14 residues in the CDR3. CDR3: CASSPTDRVETQYF. CDR3 in DNA: TGCGCCAGCAGCCCTACGGACAGGGTAGAGACCCAGTACTTC.

This clone was seen a handful of times. The chain carries TRBV28 and TRBJ2-2; the D gene is possibly TRBD1 (5 bases). V was shortened by 10 bases and J by 3 bases, with 15 bases between the two germline ends. Germline V lookup: CDR1 MDHEN, CDR2 SYDVKM. The CDR3 totals 14 residues. CDR3 sequence (DNA): TGTGCCACTTGGGGCAGGGCGGACACCGGGGAGCTGTTTTTT. Amino acids: CATWGRADTGELFF.

The V call is TRBV15, the J call TRBJ2-5; 7 nucleotides match TRBD2. Trimming at V came to 3 bases and at J to 5 bases, leaving 6 bases not matched to a gene. Germline V gives CDR1 LNHNV, CDR2 YYDKDF (reference sequence). There are 14 residues in the CDR3. CDR3: CATSRTSRIETQYF. CDR3 in DNA: TGTGCCACCAGCAGGACTAGCAGGATTGAGACCCAGTACTTC.

The chain employs TRBV4-2 and TRBJ2-4; 8 bases map to TRBD1. The V gene end was trimmed by 4 bases and the J gene end by 5 bases; junction bases not matched to a gene: 10. The CDR3 covers 16 residues. Germline CDR1 is LGHNA and CDR2 is YNFKEQ. CDR3 DNA sequence: TGTGCCAGCAGCCTCGGACAGGGTAGATACGAAAACATTCAGTACTTC. Its translation is CASSLGQGRYENIQYF.

The V call is TRBV28, the J call TRBJ2-1; no clear D gene. Trimming cost V 3 bases and J 13 bases, with 10 bases left between them. The germline CDR1 and CDR2 sequences are MDHEN and SYDVKM. There are 11 residues in the CDR3. This CDR3 is CASSFEQVQFF. Written as DNA, the CDR3 is TGTGCCAGCAGTTTTGAGCAGGTCCAGTTCTTC.

In its sample, this clone was seen a few times. J is TRBJ2-1 and V is TRBV23-1; TRBD1 or TRBD2 may be the D gene (5 bases each). TRBV23-1 is noted as an ORF with a role that remains uncertain. The V end was cut by 0 bases, the J end by 4 bases, with 16 bases between. This CDR3 is built from 17 residues. The CDR3 nucleotides are TGCGCCAGCAGTCAATCATCGGGGCCCCCCTCGTACAATGAGCAGTTCTTC. This sequence encodes CASSQSSGPPSYNEQFF.

This clone was counted only a few times. This sequence joins TRBV5-1 and TRBJ1-1; 11 bases are a match to TRBD1. The CDR3 is 13 residues long. Per germline, CDR1 SGHRS and CDR2 YFSETQ. J was trimmed by 5 bases and V by 7 bases; bases with no gene match: 4. The CDR3 sequence: CASRGQGATEAFF. DNA of the CDR3: TGCGCCAGCCGTGGACAGGGGGCAACTGAAGCTTTCTTT.

This clone was picked up a small number of times. The chain joins TRBV28 to TRBJ2-7, with D perhaps matching TRBD1 (5 bases). V was cut by 5 bases and J by 2 bases, with 10 bases left in between. Germline CDR1 and CDR2: MDHEN and SYDVKM. The CDR3 has 13 residues. The CDR3 protein is CASSIDSAYEQYF. The DNA for the CDR3 is TGTGCCAGCAGTATCGACAGCGCCTACGAGCAGTACTTC.

This chain connects TRBV5-1 to TRBJ1-5; D perhaps matches TRBD1 (6 bases). V lost 4 bases, J lost 0 bases, and 11 bases lay in between. Germline CDR1 SGHRS, CDR2 YFSETQ. This CDR3 spans 15 amino acids. The CDR3 is CASSIQGDSNQPQHF. The CDR3 region has the DNA TGCGCCAGCAGCATACAGGGAGATAGCAATCAGCCCCAGCATTTT. Full variable domain (missing parts from reference TRBV5-1 and TRBJ1-5): KAGVTQTPRYLIKTRGQQVTLSCSPISGHRSVSWYQQTPGQGLQFLFEYFSETQRNKGNFPGRFSGRQFSNSRSEMNVSTLELGDSALYLCASSIQGDSNQPQHFGDGTRLSIL.

The chain carries TRBV7-9 and TRBJ2-1; D is uncertain. Looked up from germline, CDR1 is SEHNR and CDR2 is FQNEAQ (reference sequence). The V gene lost 2 bases and the J gene lost 8 bases, with 13 bases spanning the gap. The CDR3 has 14 residues. CDR3 bases: TGTGCCAGCAGCTTAAATTCCTCCCCCCATGAGCAGTTCTTC. It codes for CASSLNSSPHEQFF.

This chain's CDR3 is CASSFAGTPVYEQYF. The CDR3 nucleotides read TGTGCCAGCAGTTTCGCCGGGACTCCTGTCTACGAGCAGTACTTC. V usage is TRBV28 and J usage is TRBJ2-7; D may be TRBD2 (6 bases). V was pared by 3 bases and J by 3 bases, with 15 bases between. Germline CDR1 reads MDHEN; CDR2 reads SYDVKM. The CDR3 contains 15 residues.

Remarks on this clone: Relative to the germline gene, one junction end is altered; a read error may explain this. The V gene is TRBV30, the J gene TRBJ2-7; either TRBD1 or TRBD2 may fit D (5 bases each). This CDR3 region has 12 residues. Per germline, CDR1 GTSNPN and CDR2 SVGIG (reference sequence). The CDR3 here is CAWNQEGSQFGF. In DNA, the CDR3 is TGTGCCTGGAATCAAGAGGGGAGCCAGTTCGGGTTC.

This chain connects TRBV5-1 to TRBJ2-5; 11 positions match TRBD2. The V gene end was trimmed by 1 base and the J gene end by 4 bases; junction bases not matched to a gene: 6. The CDR3 length is 16 residues. Germline V gene data show CDR1 as SGHRS and CDR2 as YFSETQ. The CDR3, as DNA: TGCGCCAGCAGCTTGTATAGCGGGAGGGCCGGAGAGACCCAGTACTTC. It is translated as CASSLYSGRAGETQYF. The full variable domain, with the rest looked up from reference TRBV5-1 and TRBJ2-5, is KAGVTQTPRYLIKTRGQQVTLSCSPISGHRSVSWYQQTPGQGLQFLFEYFSETQRNKGNFPGRFSGRQFSNSRSEMNVSTLELGDSALYLCASSLYSGRAGETQYFGPGTRLLVL.

V and J are TRBV7-2 and TRBJ1-1, with D perhaps matching TRBD1 (6 bases). Trimming stripped 1 base from V and 3 bases from J, with 9 bases between. The germline gives CDR1 SGHTA, CDR2 FQGNSA. The CDR3 extends over 14 amino acids. In nucleotides, the CDR3 is TGTGCCAGCAGCTTAGTTCGGGGGCACACTGAAGCTTTCTTT. Protein product: CASSLVRGHTEAFF.

A remark on this clone: A read error may explain this, as a much larger clone is one base away. Other DNA variants within this sample encode the same CDR3. This chain links TRBV7-9 with TRBJ2-1; 9 bases are a match to TRBD1. CDR1 is SEHNR and CDR2 is FQNEAQ in the germline V gene (reference sequence). CDR3 length equals 15 residues. The V gene end was trimmed by 3 bases and the J gene end by 4 bases; junction bases not matched to a gene: 4. This chain's CDR3 is CASSLGTGRYNEQFF. The CDR3 bases are TGTGCCAGCAGCTTGGGGACAGGGAGGTACAATGAGCAGTTCTTC.

This clone was counted between two and nine times. This chain joins TRBV4-3 and TRBJ2-3, with D tentatively TRBD1 (6 bases). The CDR3 spans 16 residues. The germline V gene has CDR1 LGHNA and CDR2 YSLEER. The V end was cut by 2 bases, the J end by 3 bases, with 15 bases between. The CDR3 region is CASSQSWGPGTDTQYF. The CDR3 DNA follows: TGCGCCAGCAGCCAAAGTTGGGGGCCAGGGACAGATACGCAGTATTTT.

This clone was picked up a small number of times. V usage is TRBV5-1 and J usage is TRBJ1-1; D is perhaps TRBD1 (6 bases). The V gene lost 7 bases and the J gene lost 1 base, with 14 bases spanning the gap. The CDR3 consists of 14 residues. CDR1 is SGHRS and CDR2 is YFSETQ in the germline V gene. CDR3 bases: TGCGCCAGCCGGCTCCGGGACAAGAACACTGAAGCTTTCTTT. It encodes CASRLRDKNTEAFF.

Only a few counts were recorded for this clone. The J gene is TRBJ2-4, the V gene TRBV11-2; 11 bases fit TRBD1. J was trimmed by 6 bases and V by 1 base; bases with no gene match: 2. CDR3 size: 15 residues. Germline CDR1 reads SGHAT; CDR2 reads FQNNGV. CDR3 loop: CASSLAGTGGNIQYF. CDR3 in DNA: TGTGCCAGCAGCTTAGCAGGGACAGGGGGAAACATTCAGTACTTC.

V usage is TRBV7-9 and J usage is TRBJ2-7, with TRBD2 matching over 8 bases. The CDR3 extends over 14 amino acids. Germline values: CDR1 SEHNR, CDR2 FQNEAQ (reference sequence). V dropped 3 bases and J dropped 4; count of bases not matched to a gene: 5. Written as DNA, the CDR3 is TGTGCCAGCAGCTTGAGCGGGAGAGGGTACGAGCAGTACTTC. As protein: CASSLSGRGYEQYF.